This TCR beta chain was sequenced during a study of PD-L1 blockade in urothelial cancer (TCRdb year 2017). Study-level background: Therapy was started at some point between 2014 and 2016 for all patients, and atezolizumab 1,200 mg was administered intravenously every 3 weeks. Durable clinical benefit was achieved by nine patients but not by the remaining 20. Blood samples were analyzed at 3 weeks after treatment start (second dose) and at 6 weeks after treatment start. In the same patients, pretreatment tumors underwent whole exome sequencing and RNA sequencing in addition to TCR sequencing. About 85% of the roughly 29 patients were identified as males with urothelial cancer of bladder origin, and a prior smoking history was reported by 18 of 29 patients. Blood samples gave median yields of about 150,000 T cells and some 84,000 unique TCRs, along with a median clonality of around 0.08. Pretreatment tumor samples and matched peripheral blood, collected serially before and after atezolizumab treatment, underwent TCR sequencing. Some 30 patients had pretreatment blood TCR-seq, around 25 had at least one posttreatment blood collection, and around 25 had tumor TCR-seq. An ECOG performance status of 0 or 1 was recorded for the patients, and 0 to 3 prior chemotherapy regimens had been received by the patients. The study, an exploratory multi-omic analysis, examined somatic, immune and clinical correlates of response to PD-L1 blockade with atezolizumab in urothelial cancer. Durable clinical benefit was defined as progression-free survival longer than 6 months, and TCR features were also tested against progression-free and overall survival.

As to this clone: Its target antigen remains unknown. Base qualities are not recorded, but no much larger clone differs from it by a single base.

Each PCR received spiked-in synthetic TCR analog templates so that absolute template abundance could be estimated from read counts. The immunoSEQ assay was used to amplify TCRbeta CDR3 regions from genomic DNA with bias-controlled V and J gene primers. Sequencing of rearranged TCRbeta segments was done at approximately 20X coverage. In the paper's pipeline: Clustering was used to correct sequencing errors, and CDR3s were annotated against IMGT to assign V, D and J genes. Only productive TCRbeta rearrangements were used in downstream analyses, excluding out-of-frame or stop-codon sequences. To compute clonality, Shannon entropy was normalized by the log of the number of unique productive sequences and then subtracted from one. Fisher's exact test with Benjamini-Hochberg correction, using a cutoff of adjusted p below 0.01, was how clones that differed between time points or between blood and tumor were identified. TCRdb limited this immuneACCESS table to in-frame rearrangements with V and J called. A share of clones is missing; checked studies link under half to unresolved V genes, and the rest is unexplained. V and J calls plus clone size are reproduced from that table; the DNA served to infer D and trimming. In this sample the table shows about 84,000 clones, more than 75% of which occur a single time. The ten largest clonotypes hold 9% to 9.5% of the sample.

A total of 25 to 30 patients with locally advanced or metastatic urothelial carcinoma, treated at Memorial Sloan Kettering on a trial protocol, made up the cohort. Peripheral blood mononuclear cells were collected pretreatment and during treatment, with between 1 and 8 total time points per patient. The Qiagen DNeasy Blood extraction kit was used to purify genomic DNA from total PBMCs and tumor samples. PBMCs were collected pretreatment and during treatment and were isolated and stored as previously described. Including the terminal cysteine and phenylalanine, the CDR3 comprises 14 residues. Just the 42-base CDR3 DNA is kept, in frame starting at base 1. The V and J ends are trimmed by 4 bases and 0 bases, leaving 7 bases between them. Looking up the germline V gene yields CDR1 MNHNS and CDR2 SASEGT. Paper-wide results and their limitations: Because the sample size was small (n ≈ 30) and many of the analyses were exploratory, the results are meant to be hypothesis-generating. Improved progression-free and overall survival was associated with having pretreatment peripheral blood TCR clonality below the median. At 3 weeks after the start of treatment, tumor-associated TCR clones in peripheral blood had expanded more in patients with durable benefit (n ≈ 22, p = 0.022).

The receptor chain draws on TRBV6-1 and TRBJ1-5; the D region possibly corresponds to TRBD1 (5 bases align). This receptor was obtained from a man between 65 and 85 years old with urothelial cancer. The specimen comprised PBMCs, sampled around atezolizumab (anti-PD-L1) treatment. The sequence in DNA is TGTGCCAGCAGTGTGACAGATAGCAATCAGCCCCAGCATTTT. This is translated as CASSVTDSNQPQHF.